This T cell receptor (beta chain) was retrieved from a study of identical twins. The CDR3 has 16 amino acids. The V gene's germline CDR1 is SEHNR and CDR2 FQNEAQ (reference sequence). V lost 4 bases and J lost 0, with 14 bases in between. This clonotype came up a few times. TCRdb fed the 5' RACE reads into MiXCR, producing one record per CDR3 protein. The sample yields 640,000 or so distinct CDR3 sequences, 6.1% seen once. The rearrangement links TRBV7-9 to TRBJ2-3, with D uncertain. The receptor's source is a man in his late teens or twenties in good health. The material sequenced was naive T cells sorted from blood. The CDR3 spells CASSYPLSESTDTQYF. CDR3 in DNA: TGTGCCAGCAGCTACCCATTGAGCGAAAGCACAGATACGCAGTATTTT.